Each of the 14 T cell receptor beta chains below was sequenced from the same sample in a study of technical replicates of blood from four donors. Libraries were prepared by immunoSEQ multiplex PCR; TCRdb keeps only in-frame clonotypes and omits some of them. The sample holds approximately 87,000 clones, around 95% seen once. The specimen sequenced was T cells isolated from PBMCs. The receptor source for this set is a human donor in good health.

The V gene is TRBV7-6, the J gene TRBJ2-7; the match to TRBD2 covers 10 bases. CDR1 and CDR2 from the germline V gene are SGHVS and FNYEAQ. The trim removed 5 bases at V and 2 bases at J, leaving 9 bases unmatched. CDR3 length: 16 residues. The CDR3 nucleotides read TGTGCCAGCAGCCCTTTGACTAGCGGGTCTGCCTACGAGCAGTACTTC. Residues: CASSPLTSGSAYEQYF.

The chain uses TRBV27 and TRBJ1-2; D is unclear. Germline V CDR1 and CDR2: MNHEY, SMNVEV (reference sequence). This CDR3 region has 13 residues. Trimming removed 2 bases from V and 7 bases from J, with 11 bases in between. This CDR3 is CASSLGRTGGYTF. CDR3 sequence (DNA): TGTGCCAGCAGTTTAGGACGGACTGGTGGCTACACCTTC.

The sample holds one count of this clone. The rearrangement joins TRBV30 to TRBJ2-2, with TRBD1 identical over 7 bases. The V gene's germline CDR1 is GTSNPN and CDR2 SVGIG (reference sequence). V trimming: 3 bases; J trimming: 4 bases; junction bases outside the gene matches: 2. This CDR3 contains 13 residues. For the CDR3, the DNA is TGTGCCTGGAGGGGACAGCTCACCGGGGAGCTGTTTTTT. Protein product: CAWRGQLTGELFF.

The J gene is TRBJ2-3, the V gene TRBV18, with 10 bases that match TRBD2. This CDR3 comprises 16 residues. Germline CDR1 and CDR2: KGHSH and LQKENI. Germline trimming cut 2 bases from V and 3 bases from J; bases unmatched to any gene: 5. The CDR3 nucleotides read TGTGCCAGCTCACCATCTAGCGGGGGAGGTACAGATACGCAGTATTTT. Encoded protein: CASSPSSGGGTDTQYF.

The chain joins TRBV19 to TRBJ1-2; a weak D match, TRBD1 (6 bases). Trimming cost V 9 bases and J 4 bases, with 12 bases left between them. The CDR3 extends over 12 amino acids. Per germline, CDR1 LNHDA and CDR2 SQIVND (reference sequence). In DNA form, the CDR3 reads TGTGCCAGCCGACAGGACCTCTATGGCTACACCTTC. This translates into CASRQDLYGYTF.

The chain links TRBV5-1 to TRBJ2-3; the D gene is possibly TRBD2 (6 bases). The CDR3 contains 13 residues. Germline assignment: CDR1 SGHRS and CDR2 YFSETQ. The germline V and J ends were trimmed by 7 bases and 0 bases, with 9 bases remaining between them. The CDR3 here is CASGLASTDTQYF. The DNA of the CDR3 is TGCGCCAGCGGCCTAGCGAGCACAGATACGCAGTATTTT.

The chain links TRBV10-3 to TRBJ2-3, with TRBD1 identical over 11 bases. CDR1 ENHRY and CDR2 SYGVKD come from the germline V gene. The CDR3 has 15 residues. The V and J ends lost 6 bases and 0 bases, in that order; junction bases with no gene match: 2. The CDR3 is CAIRGDRGSTDTQYF. The CDR3, as DNA: TGTGCCATCAGGGGGGACAGGGGGAGCACAGATACGCAGTATTTT.

The CDR3 nucleotides are TGTGCCACCAGCAGAGCCCCAAACACTGAAGCTTTCTTT. Translating it yields CATSRAPNTEAFF. This chain joins TRBV15 and TRBJ1-1; D is uncertain. The CDR3 covers 13 residues. V shed 1 base and J shed 2 bases, with 5 bases lying between them. Germline V gene data show CDR1 as LNHNV and CDR2 as YYDKDF (reference sequence).

The chain links TRBV6-6 to TRBJ1-5; TRBD1 is a possible D gene (5 bases). The germline V gene has CDR1 MNHNY and CDR2 SVGAGI (reference sequence). This CDR3 is 15 amino acids long. V was clipped by 3 bases and J by 0 bases, with 9 bases between them. This chain's CDR3 is CASSYKGYSNQPQHF. The DNA of the CDR3 is TGTGCCAGCAGTTATAAGGGGTATAGCAATCAGCCCCAGCATTTT.

The V gene is TRBV5-1, the J gene TRBJ2-1, with 11 bases lining up with TRBD2. The CDR3 runs to 19 residues. Germline values: CDR1 SGHRS, CDR2 YFSETQ. After removal of 1 base from V and 10 bases from J, the junction contained 19 bases not matched to a gene. The CDR3 DNA reads TGCGCCAGCAGCTTGCCTGAGGGGGCACATAGCGGGAGGGCCTTCGAGCAGTTCTTC. Protein product: CASSLPEGAHSGRAFEQFF.

This chain links TRBV28 with TRBJ1-2, with a weak D call TRBD1 (5 bases). The germline V and J ends were trimmed by 2 bases and 4 bases, with 11 bases remaining between them. CDR1 and CDR2 (germline): MDHEN, SYDVKM. This CDR3 has 14 residues. This CDR3 reads CASSLQGRSYGYTF. In nucleotides, the CDR3 is TGTGCCAGCAGTTTACAGGGAAGGAGCTATGGCTACACCTTC.

DNA for the CDR3: TGTGCCAGCAGCTTAGACGGGGAGACCCAGTACTTC. Translating gives CASSLDGETQYF. V usage is TRBV7-2 and J usage is TRBJ2-5; no reliable D call. Germline V gene sequence: CDR1 SGHTA, CDR2 FQGNSA. The CDR3 sequence is 12 residues long. The V gene lost 1 base and the J gene lost 5 bases, with 5 bases spanning the gap.

This clone was found once. The chain couples TRBV10-3 to TRBJ2-1, with D possibly being TRBD2 (5 bases). The ends were cut back, 8 bases at V and 8 bases at J, with 16 bases in the middle. Germline CDR1 is ENHRY and CDR2 is SYGVKD. This CDR3 spans 13 amino acids. In nucleotides, the CDR3 is TGTGCCATCGGTGTGAGGGTGACCGATGAGCAGTTCTTC. Translation gives CAIGVRVTDEQFF.

This clone was recorded once. CDR3 nucleotide sequence: TGTGCCAGCAGCCTTTTTCCAGGGGCTGGAAACACCATATATTTT. It yields the protein CASSLFPGAGNTIYF. J is TRBJ1-3 and V is TRBV5-6; a weak D match, TRBD1 (6 bases). Germline V gives CDR1 SGHDT, CDR2 YYEEEE. There are 15 residues in the CDR3. Deletions cut 4 bases from V and 2 bases from J, with 13 bases between.